The 20 T cell receptor beta chains given below trace back to one sample, sequenced in a study of T cell repertoires in cytomegalovirus infection. TCRdb recomputed calls from the reads with MiXCR, one row per CDR3 protein. In the table there are 500,000 to 600,000 distinct CDR3 sequences, approximately 17% of which are singletons. Sequencing input: CD8+ T cells from PBMCs. These receptors all come from a human donor in good health (CMV status not recorded). Some clones in this sample may be carry-over from other donors' samples.

V is TRBV5-8 and J is TRBJ2-2; a weak D match, TRBD2 (6 bases). This CDR3 region has 17 residues. V gave up 1 base and J gave up 4 bases, with 17 bases separating them. CDR1 SGHTS and CDR2 YDEGEE come from the germline V gene. DNA of the CDR3: TGTGCCAGCAGCTTGTATTCTTGGCAGGGAGGCACCGGGGAGCTGTTTTTT. Its protein is CASSLYSWQGGTGELFF.

The chain couples TRBV6-1 to TRBJ1-6; D ambiguous. V lost 6 bases to trimming and J lost 5 bases, with 11 bases between them. This CDR3 is 14 amino acids long. Germline CDR1 is MNHNS and CDR2 is SASEGT. The CDR3 DNA sequence: TGTGCCAGCAGAGGACGGATAGATAATTCACCCCTCCACTTT. Protein: CASRGRIDNSPLHF.

This clonotype was observed a handful of times. The chain employs TRBV27 and TRBJ2-7; TRBD1 matches 8 bases. After removal of 4 bases from V and 5 bases from J, the junction contained 4 bases not matched to a gene. Looked up from germline, CDR1 is MNHEY and CDR2 is SMNVEV (reference sequence). The CDR3 extends over 13 amino acids. In DNA form, the CDR3 reads TGTGCCAGCAGTTCCCCGGACAGGGACGAGCAGTACTTC. The encoded protein is CASSSPDRDEQYF.

This clonotype was observed a few times. The rearrangement joins TRBV27 to TRBJ2-7; D call uncertain. V lost 3 bases, J lost 5 bases, and 11 bases lay in between. Germline V CDR1 and CDR2: MNHEY, SMNVEV (reference sequence). The CDR3 sequence is 13 residues long. The CDR3 DNA sequence: TGTGCCAGCAGTTTGGGCTCCCTGGACGAGCAGTACTTC. It yields the protein CASSLGSLDEQYF.

This clonotype was picked up a small number of times. J is TRBJ2-7 and V is TRBV6-2 or TRBV6-3; the match to TRBD2 covers 7 bases. CDR3 length equals 15 residues. The V gene end was trimmed by 3 bases and the J gene end by 2 bases; junction bases not matched to a gene: 7. Germline CDR1 and CDR2: MNHEY and SVGEGT. The CDR3 region is CASSYVGGGAYEQYF. DNA for the CDR3: TGTGCCAGCAGTTATGTTGGCGGGGGAGCCTACGAGCAGTACTTC.

This clonotype was recorded at least ten times. V gene TRBV11-2 combines with J gene TRBJ2-1; 8 bases map to TRBD1. The length of the CDR3 is 16 residues. Germline V gene sequence: CDR1 SGHAT, CDR2 FQNNGV. V lost 1 base to trimming and J lost 8 bases; unmatched junction nucleotides: 10. CDR3 loop: CASSLAPKAGGDEQFF. In nucleotides, the CDR3 is TGTGCCAGCAGCTTAGCCCCTAAGGCAGGGGGCGATGAGCAGTTCTTC.

This clonotype appeared a few times. The chain has TRBV23-1 and TRBJ2-3, with a weak D call TRBD2 (7 bases). TRBV23-1 is an ORF for which the function is uncertain. This CDR3 has 14 amino acids. V lost 7 bases and J lost 6, with 17 bases in between. The CDR3 is CASTRDYQGDTQYF. The CDR3 DNA reads as TGCGCCAGCACTCGGGACTACCAGGGGGATACGCAGTATTTT.

As regards this clonotype: An end of the junction differs from the germline gene, which may be a read error. This chain links TRBV7-2 with TRBJ1-5, with a weak D call TRBD1 (5 bases). The CDR3 is 16 residues long. The germline CDR1 and CDR2 sequences are SGHTA and FQGNSA. For the CDR3, the DNA is TGTGCAAGCAGCTTAGTACAGGTGGTATTTAATCAGCCCCAGCATTTT. The encoded protein is CASSLVQVVFNQPQHF.

The chain uses TRBV27 and TRBJ2-3; 9 nucleotides align to TRBD1. Germline V gene sequence: CDR1 MNHEY, CDR2 SMNVEV (reference sequence). The CDR3 has 16 residues. Trimming cost V 2 bases and J 1 base; bases outside gene matches: 4. The CDR3 DNA is TGTGCCAGCAGTTTAGCCGGGACAGGGCGCACAGATACGCAGTATTTT. It is translated as CASSLAGTGRTDTQYF.

This clonotype came up many times. V usage is TRBV5-4 and J usage is TRBJ2-7; D not resolved. Looked up from germline, CDR1 is SGHNT and CDR2 is YYREEE (reference sequence). The V gene lost 3 bases and the J gene lost 3 bases, with 10 bases spanning the gap. The length of the CDR3 is 13 residues. The CDR3 region is CASSYKGSYEQYF. CDR3 in DNA: TGTGCCAGCAGCTACAAAGGAAGCTACGAGCAGTACTTC.

This clonotype occurred many times. The CDR3 DNA reads TGTGCCAGCAGTCCACTAGCGCGCCCCTACGAGCAGTACTTC. It yields the protein CASSPLARPYEQYF. J is TRBJ2-7 and V is TRBV11-1, with TRBD2 identical over 7 bases. V shed 6 bases and J 2 bases; nucleotides not matched to a gene: 7. Germline CDR1 SGHAT, CDR2 FQDESV (reference sequence). This CDR3 comprises 14 residues.

On this clonotype itself: A single base separates this from a much larger clone, so it may be a read error. The V call is TRBV7-3, the J call TRBJ1-5, with a weak D call TRBD1 (5 bases). The germline V and J ends were trimmed by 7 bases and 2 bases, with 12 bases remaining between them. Germline assignment: CDR1 SGHTA and CDR2 FQGTGA. The CDR3 extends over 14 amino acids. The CDR3 DNA is TGTGCCAGCAACAAGGCGGGGGGCAATCAGCCCCAGCATTTT. Residues: CASNKAGGNQPQHF. Variable domain in full (rest from reference TRBV7-3 and TRBJ1-5): GAGVSQTPSNKVTEKGKYVELRCDPISGHTALYWYRQSLGQGPEFLIYFQGTGAADDSGLPNDRFFAVRPEGSVSTLKIQRTERGDSAVYLCASNKAGGNQPQHFGDGTRLSIL.

The sample holds many counts of this clonotype. The J gene is TRBJ2-2, the V gene TRBV12-3 or TRBV12-4, with D possibly TRBD2 on 8 matching bases. The CDR3 runs 17 residues. Trimming removed 5 bases at V and 0 bases at J, with 16 bases between. The CDR3 region has the DNA TGTGCCAGCAGTCCCCGGGGGGGGACAGCGAACACCGGGGAGCTGTTTTTT. It codes for CASSPRGGTANTGELFF.

Ten or more counts support this clonotype. This rearrangement joins TRBV5-6 to TRBJ2-3, with TRBD1 matching 8 bases. The V segment lost 0 bases and the J segment 3 bases; nucleotides outside the gene matches: 3. This CDR3 is 15 amino acids long. The V gene's germline CDR1 is SGHDT and CDR2 YYEEEE. CDR3 sequence: CASSLEGQGTDTQYF. The CDR3 nucleotides are TGTGCCAGCAGCTTGGAAGGACAGGGAACAGATACGCAGTATTTT.

This clonotype occurred many times. J is TRBJ2-1 and V is TRBV19; either TRBD1 or TRBD2 may fit D (6 bases each). This CDR3 is 14 amino acids long. Germline assignment: CDR1 LNHDA and CDR2 SQIVND (reference sequence). Trimming took 3 bases from V and 5 from J, leaving 11 bases between them. CDR3 DNA sequence: TGTGCCAGTAGTATTGGGGGGCCAGACAATGAGCAGTTCTTC. It is translated as CASSIGGPDNEQFF.

This clonotype has more than one count but fewer than ten. The gene calls are TRBV27 and TRBJ2-1; D gene unclear. CDR3 length: 14 amino acids. CDR1 is MNHEY, CDR2 SMNVEV, per germline (reference sequence). V lost 0 bases and J lost 6, with 9 bases in between. The CDR3 is CASSLSLESNEQFF. For the CDR3, the DNA is TGTGCCAGCAGTTTATCGCTTGAGAGCAATGAGCAGTTCTTC.

The rearrangement uses TRBV27 and TRBJ1-3; TRBD1 is a possible D gene (6 bases). The ends were cut back, 2 bases at V and 2 bases at J, with 10 bases in the middle. The CDR3 extends over 15 amino acids. In germline, CDR1 is MNHEY, CDR2 SMNVEV (reference sequence). The CDR3 here is CASSLKGGAGNTIYF. The CDR3 nucleotides are TGTGCCAGCAGTTTAAAGGGGGGGGCTGGAAACACCATATATTTT.

CDR3 coding DNA: TGTGCCAGTAGACGCGTCCCTACAGGGAATCAGCCCCAGCATTTT. This translates into CASRRVPTGNQPQHF. V gene TRBV19 combines with J gene TRBJ1-5; TRBD1 is a possible D gene (6 bases). V gave up 6 bases and J gave up 4 bases, with 16 bases separating them. Looked up from germline, CDR1 is LNHDA and CDR2 is SQIVND (reference sequence). The CDR3 length is 15 residues.

Regarding this clonotype: This could be a read error, since a much larger clone is one nucleotide away. The conserved phenylalanine or tryptophan normally closing the CDR3 is absent here, so this likely arose from a read error. The CDR3 here is CASSPRLAGDNEQFL. The DNA of the CDR3 is TGTGCTAGCAGCCCGCGACTAGCGGGAGACAATGAGCAGTTCTTA. The chain has TRBV7-7 and TRBJ2-1; 12 bases are shared with TRBD2. This CDR3 has 15 residues. Germline V CDR1 and CDR2: SSHAT, FNYEAQ (reference sequence).

This clonotype was seen many times. This chain links TRBV6-6 with TRBJ2-1, with D uncertain. The CDR3 is 12 amino acids. V was clipped by 6 bases and J by 7 bases, with 10 bases between them. CDR1 and CDR2 (germline): MNHNY, SVGAGI (reference sequence). DNA for the CDR3: TGTGCCAGCAGGGGCCTGGGTAATGAGCAGTTCTTC. Protein product: CASRGLGNEQFF.